These T cell receptor beta chains were read from a single sample in a study of T cell repertoires in cytomegalovirus infection. Each CDR3 protein gets one entry after TCRdb re-called the reads with MiXCR. Of about 770,000 distinct CDR3 sequences in the sample, almost 30% were seen once. No antigen has been identified for these receptors. The input for sequencing was cultured CD8+ T cells from PBMCs, taken from culture after CMV antigen stimulation. The origin of the receptors is a human donor in good health (CMV status not recorded). Some clones in this sample may be carry-over from other donors' samples. The CDR3 runs from the conserved cysteine through the conserved F or W. Fields, in order: V gene, clone size, D gene, J gene, CDR3 DNA, CDR3 protein. A D gene is named only where the DNA matches it firmly. The listing skips clone size in some rows; elsewhere it reads once, few, many or a size class.

v_gene: TRBV28
abundance: few
d_gene: .
j_gene: TRBJ1-1
CDR3nt: TGTGCCAGCAGTTTTAGGGACGGCACTGAAGCTTTCTTT
CDR3aa: CASSFRDGTEAFF

v_gene: TRBV12-3/TRBV12-4
abundance: .
d_gene: TRBD1
j_gene: TRBJ1-1
CDR3nt: TGTGCCAGCACCCTTCATCGTCAGGGGGCTACTGAAGCTTTCTTT
CDR3aa: CASTLHRQGATEAFF

v_gene: TRBV4-1
abundance: few
d_gene: TRBD1
j_gene: TRBJ1-5
CDR3nt: TGCGCCAGCAGCCGAACGGGACAGGGGGCTCAGCCCCAGCATTTT
CDR3aa: CASSRTGQGAQPQHF

v_gene: TRBV20-1
abundance: few
d_gene: TRBD2
j_gene: TRBJ2-2
CDR3nt: TGCAGTGCTAGAGATCGTACGCGGGGGGGCACCGGGGAGCTGTTTTTT
CDR3aa: CSARDRTRGGTGELFF

v_gene: TRBV12-3/TRBV12-4
abundance: few
d_gene: TRBD1
j_gene: TRBJ1-1
CDR3nt: TGTGCCAGCGCTTTGACAGGGGGTAACACTGAAGCTTTCTTT
CDR3aa: CASALTGGNTEAFF

v_gene: TRBV27
abundance: .
d_gene: .
j_gene: TRBJ1-1
CDR3nt: TGTGCCAGCAGTTGGACGATTGGGGAACCTGAGGCTTTCTTT
CDR3aa: CASSWTIGEPEAFF

v_gene: TRBV5-1
abundance: few
d_gene: .
j_gene: TRBJ2-5
CDR3nt: TGCGCCAGCAGCTTCGGACATCCACAAGAGACCCAGTACTTC
CDR3aa: CASSFGHPQETQYF

v_gene: TRBV2
abundance: few
d_gene: .
j_gene: TRBJ2-7
CDR3nt: TGTGCCAGCAGTCACTCGGGGCCCCCCAACACCCGAACCAGCTACGAGCAGTACTTC
CDR3aa: CASSHSGPPNTRTSYEQYF

v_gene: TRBV27
abundance: few
d_gene: .
j_gene: TRBJ1-2
CDR3nt: TGTGCCAGCAGCCCGCGGGGCAAGAACTATGGCTACACCTTC
CDR3aa: CASSPRGKNYGYTF

v_gene: TRBV7-6
abundance: many
d_gene: .
j_gene: TRBJ1-1
CDR3nt: TGTGCCAGCAGCTGGGCTGGCGCCGAAGCTTTCTTT
CDR3aa: CASSWAGAEAFF

v_gene: TRBV10-3
abundance: few
d_gene: .
j_gene: TRBJ2-2
CDR3nt: TGTGCCATCAGTGAGCCCGGGGAGCTGTTTTTT
CDR3aa: CAISEPGELFF

v_gene: TRBV20-1
abundance: once
d_gene: TRBD2
j_gene: TRBJ2-1
CDR3nt: TGCAGTGCTAGAGATGGGGGGACTAGCGGGGGGTTGGGGCAGTTCTTC
CDR3aa: CSARDGGTSGGLGQFF

v_gene: TRBV27
abundance: .
d_gene: .
j_gene: TRBJ2-6
CDR3nt: TGTGCCAGCAGTCCGGGGGACAGGGCCAACGTCCTGACTTTC
CDR3aa: CASSPGDRANVLTF

v_gene: TRBV7-9
abundance: .
d_gene: TRBD2
j_gene: TRBJ2-5
CDR3nt: TGTGCCAGCAGGCTCGGACTAGAGTTCCAAGAGACCCAGTACTTC
CDR3aa: CASRLGLEFQETQYF

v_gene: TRBV2
abundance: .
d_gene: .
j_gene: TRBJ2-1
CDR3nt: TGTGCCAGCAGCGCCCGGGGGGCCTCCTACAATGAGCAGTTCTTC
CDR3aa: CASSARGASYNEQFF

v_gene: TRBV13
abundance: few
d_gene: .
j_gene: TRBJ2-2
CDR3nt: TGTGCCAGCAGCTTAGTATTCGGACAAAGGGACACCGGGGAGCTGTTTTTT
CDR3aa: CASSLVFGQRDTGELFF

v_gene: TRBV12-5
abundance: many
d_gene: .
j_gene: TRBJ1-1
CDR3nt: TGTGCTAGTGGTTTGGTACTTTGGGAACCGAACACTGAAGCTTTCTTT
CDR3aa: CASGLVLWEPNTEAFF

v_gene: TRBV7-6
abundance: .
d_gene: TRBD1
j_gene: TRBJ2-3
CDR3nt: TGTGCCAGCAGCTTAGGCGGACAGGGCCCAGATACGCAGTATTTT
CDR3aa: CASSLGGQGPDTQYF

v_gene: TRBV5-4
abundance: many
d_gene: TRBD2
j_gene: TRBJ2-2
CDR3nt: TGTGCCAGCAGAGCGGGGGGGAACACCGGGGAGCTGTTTTTT
CDR3aa: CASRAGGNTGELFF

v_gene: TRBV6-1
abundance: .
d_gene: .
j_gene: TRBJ1-2
CDR3nt: TGTGCCAGCACCACAAGGGACGTCTATGGCTACACCTTC
CDR3aa: CASTTRDVYGYTF

v_gene: TRBV7-8
abundance: many
d_gene: .
j_gene: TRBJ1-4
CDR3nt: TGTGCCAGCAGCTTAGTCGGCTCACTCCACAGGGTTGCTAATGAAAAACTGTTTTTT
CDR3aa: CASSLVGSLHRVANEKLFF

v_gene: TRBV7-2
abundance: few
d_gene: .
j_gene: TRBJ1-1
CDR3nt: TGTGCCAGCAGCTTAGCGCTCCAAGGGGCGAACACTGAAGCTTTCTTT
CDR3aa: CASSLALQGANTEAFF

v_gene: TRBV2
abundance: few
d_gene: .
j_gene: TRBJ1-2
CDR3nt: TGTGCCAGCAGCGCCCTTGGGACGGACTTC
CDR3aa: CASSALGTDF

v_gene: TRBV4-2
abundance: few
d_gene: TRBD2
j_gene: TRBJ2-1
CDR3nt: TGTGCCAGCAGCCAAGATCAGGGACTAGCGAGAGACAATGAGCAGTTCTTC
CDR3aa: CASSQDQGLARDNEQFF

v_gene: TRBV7-4
abundance: .
d_gene: .
j_gene: TRBJ1-2
CDR3nt: TGTGCCAGCAGCTTAAGGGGCTCGAAGGGCAGCGATGGCTACACCTTC
CDR3aa: CASSLRGSKGSDGYTF

v_gene: TRBV27
abundance: .
d_gene: .
j_gene: TRBJ1-4
CDR3nt: TGTGCCAGCAGTCCCCGGGACGGATACCTAGGGCTGTTTTTT
CDR3aa: CASSPRDGYLGLFF

v_gene: TRBV4-1
abundance: few
d_gene: TRBD1
j_gene: TRBJ1-2
CDR3nt: TGCGCCAGCAGCAGAACAGGGGGAACTGGGGGCTACACCTTC
CDR3aa: CASSRTGGTGGYTF

v_gene: TRBV14
abundance: .
d_gene: .
j_gene: TRBJ1-2
CDR3nt: TGTGCCAGCAGCCCCTTGTTGGGGTCAACCGATGGCTACACCTTC
CDR3aa: CASSPLLGSTDGYTF

v_gene: TRBV7-2
abundance: many
d_gene: TRBD2
j_gene: TRBJ2-1
CDR3nt: TGTGCCAGCAGCTTAGACCTCCCTAGCGGGGGGCTCAATGAGCAGTTCTTC
CDR3aa: CASSLDLPSGGLNEQFF

v_gene: TRBV5-5
abundance: few
d_gene: .
j_gene: TRBJ1-1
CDR3nt: TGTGCCAGCACCAAAGTAATGAACACTGAAGCTTTCTTT
CDR3aa: CASTKVMNTEAFF

v_gene: TRBV20-1
abundance: .
d_gene: .
j_gene: TRBJ1-1
CDR3nt: TGCAGTGCCAAATTAATCACTGAAGCTTTCTTT
CDR3aa: CSAKLITEAFF

v_gene: TRBV19
abundance: .
d_gene: .
j_gene: TRBJ1-5
CDR3nt: TGTGCCAGTAGTGTTCCCACAGGTGTCAATCAGCCCCAGCATTTT
CDR3aa: CASSVPTGVNQPQHF

v_gene: TRBV27
abundance: .
d_gene: .
j_gene: TRBJ1-6
CDR3nt: TGTGCCAGCAGTTTAATCTTTGAGAATTCACCCCTCCACTTT
CDR3aa: CASSLIFENSPLHF

v_gene: TRBV20-1
abundance: .
d_gene: .
j_gene: TRBJ1-5
CDR3nt: TGCAGTGCTAGAGATCTCCACCAGGGACACAATCAGCCCCAGCATTTT
CDR3aa: CSARDLHQGHNQPQHF

v_gene: TRBV6-8
abundance: .
d_gene: TRBD2
j_gene: TRBJ2-1
CDR3nt: TGTGCCAGCAGTTACTATACCGATTCAACTAGCGGGGTATACAATGAGCAGTTCTTC
CDR3aa: CASSYYTDSTSGVYNEQFF

v_gene: TRBV7-9
abundance: few
d_gene: .
j_gene: TRBJ1-1
CDR3nt: TGTGCCAGCACCAAGACCCTAATAGCTTTCTTT
CDR3aa: CASTKTLIAFF

v_gene: TRBV7-4
abundance: .
d_gene: .
j_gene: TRBJ1-4
CDR3nt: TGTGCCAGCAGCTTCCCGACAGAGTATGAAAAACTGTTTTTT
CDR3aa: CASSFPTEYEKLFF

v_gene: TRBV4-1
abundance: many
d_gene: .
j_gene: TRBJ1-1
CDR3nt: TGCGCCAGCAGCCAAGGAAGAGGGAACACTGAAGCTTTCTTT
CDR3aa: CASSQGRGNTEAFF

v_gene: TRBV7-8
abundance: many
d_gene: .
j_gene: TRBJ1-2
CDR3nt: TGTGCCAGCAGCTTAGCAGGGGGAGTCTATGGCTACACCTTC
CDR3aa: CASSLAGGVYGYTF

v_gene: TRBV6-5
abundance: .
d_gene: .
j_gene: TRBJ2-5
CDR3nt: TGTGCCAGCAGTTACTCAGACAGACTAGAGACCCAGTACTTC
CDR3aa: CASSYSDRLETQYF

v_gene: TRBV29-1
abundance: few
d_gene: .
j_gene: TRBJ2-7
CDR3nt: TGCAGCGTTGAGGGCATTCCAGAGGGACGGGACTACGAGCAGTACTTC
CDR3aa: CSVEGIPEGRDYEQYF

v_gene: TRBV20-1
abundance: many
d_gene: .
j_gene: TRBJ2-1
CDR3nt: TGCAGTGCTAGTACCGCCCAGCGGGCCCCATCGAATGAGCAGTTCTTC
CDR3aa: CSASTAQRAPSNEQFF

v_gene: TRBV6-8
abundance: .
d_gene: TRBD1
j_gene: TRBJ1-2
CDR3nt: TGTGCCAGCAGTCGGACAGGACGAAGTCGGCAACATGGCTATACCTTC
CDR3aa: CASSRTGRSRQHGYTF

v_gene: TRBV27
abundance: .
d_gene: TRBD2
j_gene: TRBJ2-1
CDR3nt: TGTGCCAGCAGTTCCATAGCGGGGGGGACTGAGCAGTTCTTC
CDR3aa: CASSSIAGGTEQFF

v_gene: TRBV7-8
abundance: many
d_gene: .
j_gene: TRBJ1-1
CDR3nt: TGTGCCAGCGGAGGGGGAGAAGCTTTCTTT
CDR3aa: CASGGGEAFF

v_gene: TRBV24-1
abundance: .
d_gene: .
j_gene: TRBJ2-1
CDR3nt: TGTGCCACCAGTGATCCATTAGACAGCTCCTACAATGAGCAGTTCTTC
CDR3aa: CATSDPLDSSYNEQFF

v_gene: TRBV6-5
abundance: .
d_gene: .
j_gene: TRBJ2-1
CDR3nt: TGTGCCAGCAGTTATGTGGGGGGAGGTGAGCAGTTCTTC
CDR3aa: CASSYVGGGEQFF

v_gene: TRBV12-3/TRBV12-4
abundance: .
d_gene: .
j_gene: TRBJ1-1
CDR3nt: TGTGCCAGCAGTTTAGCGGGCAGGACCATGAACACTGAAGCTTTCTTT
CDR3aa: CASSLAGRTMNTEAFF

v_gene: TRBV7-9
abundance: .
d_gene: TRBD2
j_gene: TRBJ2-1
CDR3nt: TGTGCCAGCAGCTTACTAGCGGGGGGCCCCAGCTCCTACAATGAGCAGTTCTTC
CDR3aa: CASSLLAGGPSSYNEQFF

v_gene: TRBV6-5
abundance: few
d_gene: .
j_gene: TRBJ1-1
CDR3nt: TGTGCCAGCAGTTACGGCACATACAGGGTAGACACTGAAGCTTTCTTT
CDR3aa: CASSYGTYRVDTEAFF

v_gene: TRBV4-2
abundance: .
d_gene: .
j_gene: TRBJ2-1
CDR3nt: TGTGCCAGCAGCCAAGAACAGGAATCCTACAATGAGCAGTTCTTC
CDR3aa: CASSQEQESYNEQFF

v_gene: TRBV7-8
abundance: .
d_gene: .
j_gene: TRBJ1-2
CDR3nt: TGTGCCAGCAGCTCAGGGGCCAGGGTGAACTATGGCTACACCTTC
CDR3aa: CASSSGARVNYGYTF

v_gene: TRBV5-8
abundance: .
d_gene: .
j_gene: TRBJ2-5
CDR3nt: TGTGCCAGCAGCTTGGCGGTTTGGCTGGCCCAAGAGACCCAGTACTTC
CDR3aa: CASSLAVWLAQETQYF

v_gene: TRBV12-3/TRBV12-4
abundance: few
d_gene: .
j_gene: TRBJ1-4
CDR3nt: TGTGCCAGCAGAGAGGTTGAGGTTGCTAATGAAAAACTGTTTTTT
CDR3aa: CASREVEVANEKLFF

v_gene: TRBV11-1
abundance: few
d_gene: TRBD2
j_gene: TRBJ2-1
CDR3nt: TGTGCCAGCAGCTCTGGGACTAGCGGGGGCCCCTATTACAATGAGCAGTTCTTC
CDR3aa: CASSSGTSGGPYYNEQFF

v_gene: TRBV5-1
abundance: .
d_gene: .
j_gene: TRBJ1-1
CDR3nt: TGCGCCAGCAGCTTGGCTCGCACGACAGATGAAGCTTTCTTT
CDR3aa: CASSLARTTDEAFF

v_gene: TRBV7-9
abundance: .
d_gene: .
j_gene: TRBJ2-1
CDR3nt: TGTGCCAGCAACCGAGAGGGTCCCCCCTACAATGAGCAGTTCTTC
CDR3aa: CASNREGPPYNEQFF